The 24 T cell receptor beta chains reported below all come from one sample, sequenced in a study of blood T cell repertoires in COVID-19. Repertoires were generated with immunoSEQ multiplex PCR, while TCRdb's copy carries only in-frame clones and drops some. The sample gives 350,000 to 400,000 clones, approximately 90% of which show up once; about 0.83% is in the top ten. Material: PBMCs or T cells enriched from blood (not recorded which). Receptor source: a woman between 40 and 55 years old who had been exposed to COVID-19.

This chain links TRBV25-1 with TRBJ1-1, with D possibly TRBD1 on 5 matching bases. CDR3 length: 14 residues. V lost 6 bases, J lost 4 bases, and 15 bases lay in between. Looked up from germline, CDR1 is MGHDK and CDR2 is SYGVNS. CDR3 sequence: CASRRQTAGTEAFF. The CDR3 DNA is TGTGCCAGCAGGCGTCAGACAGCGGGCACTGAAGCTTTCTTT.

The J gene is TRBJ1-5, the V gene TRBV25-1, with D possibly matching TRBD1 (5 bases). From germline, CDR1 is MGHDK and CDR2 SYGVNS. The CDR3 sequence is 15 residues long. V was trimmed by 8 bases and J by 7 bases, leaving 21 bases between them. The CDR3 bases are TGTGCCAGCTTCCCGAGGGGTGGGAGGGCGCAGCCCCAGCATTTT. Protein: CASFPRGGRAQPQHF.

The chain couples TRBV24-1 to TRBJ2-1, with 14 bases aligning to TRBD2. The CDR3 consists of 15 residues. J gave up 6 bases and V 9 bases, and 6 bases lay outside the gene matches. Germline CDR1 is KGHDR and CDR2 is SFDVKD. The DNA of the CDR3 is TGTGCCACCGGACTAGCGGGAGGTAAATCCAATGAGCAGTTCTTC. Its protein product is CATGLAGGKSNEQFF.

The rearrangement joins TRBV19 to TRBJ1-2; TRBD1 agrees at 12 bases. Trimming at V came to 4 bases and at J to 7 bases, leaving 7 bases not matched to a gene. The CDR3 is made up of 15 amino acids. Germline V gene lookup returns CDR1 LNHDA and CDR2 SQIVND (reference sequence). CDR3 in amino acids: CASSTPGQGAVGYTF. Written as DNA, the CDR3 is TGTGCCAGTAGTACCCCGGGACAGGGGGCTGTTGGCTACACCTTC.

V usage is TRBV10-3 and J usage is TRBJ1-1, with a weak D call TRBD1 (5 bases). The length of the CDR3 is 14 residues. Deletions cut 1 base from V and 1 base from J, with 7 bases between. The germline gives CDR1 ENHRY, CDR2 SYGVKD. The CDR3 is CAISEYQGNTEAFF. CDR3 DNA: TGTGCCATCAGTGAGTATCAGGGGAACACTGAAGCTTTCTTT.

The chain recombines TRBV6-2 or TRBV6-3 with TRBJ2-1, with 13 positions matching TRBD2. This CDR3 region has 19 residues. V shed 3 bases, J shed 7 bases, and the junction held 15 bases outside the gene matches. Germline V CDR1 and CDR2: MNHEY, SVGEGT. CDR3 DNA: TGTGCCAGCAGTTATGGCGGACTAGCGGGAGTATCGTGGAAAAATGAGCAGTTCTTC. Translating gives CASSYGGLAGVSWKNEQFF.

The CDR3 sequence: CASSKGPLLTF. The CDR3, as DNA: TGTGCCAGTAGTAAGGGGCCCCTTCTCACCTTC. This rearrangement joins TRBV19 to TRBJ1-2, with a possible D match to TRBD1 (5 bases). CDR1 and CDR2 (germline): LNHDA, SQIVND (reference sequence). Trimming left V 4 bases short and J 13 bases short, with 13 bases between. The CDR3 loop spans 11 amino acids.

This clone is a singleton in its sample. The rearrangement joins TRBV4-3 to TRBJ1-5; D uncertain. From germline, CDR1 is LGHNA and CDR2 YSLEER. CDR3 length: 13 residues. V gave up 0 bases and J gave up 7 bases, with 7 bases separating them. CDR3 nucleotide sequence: TGCGCCAGCAGCCAAGATACTCGGCAGCCCCAGCATTTT. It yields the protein CASSQDTRQPQHF.

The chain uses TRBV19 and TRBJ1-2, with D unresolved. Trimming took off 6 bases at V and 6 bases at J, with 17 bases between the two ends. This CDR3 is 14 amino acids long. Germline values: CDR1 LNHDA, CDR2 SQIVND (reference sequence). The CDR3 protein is CASREGRQVDGYTF. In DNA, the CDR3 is TGTGCCAGTAGGGAGGGCAGGCAGGTGGATGGCTACACCTTC.

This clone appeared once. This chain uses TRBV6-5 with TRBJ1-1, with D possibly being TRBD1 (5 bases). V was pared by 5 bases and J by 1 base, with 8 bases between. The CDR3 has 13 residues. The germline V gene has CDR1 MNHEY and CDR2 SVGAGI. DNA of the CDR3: TGTGCCAGCAGTCGCCAGGGGAACACTGAAGCTTTCTTT. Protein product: CASSRQGNTEAFF.

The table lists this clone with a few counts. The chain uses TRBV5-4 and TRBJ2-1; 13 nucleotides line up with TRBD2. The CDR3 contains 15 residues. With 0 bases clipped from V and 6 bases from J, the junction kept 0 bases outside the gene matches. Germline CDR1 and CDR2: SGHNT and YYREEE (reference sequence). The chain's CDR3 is CASSLGLAGGNEQFF. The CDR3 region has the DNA TGTGCCAGCAGCTTGGGACTAGCGGGAGGCAATGAGCAGTTCTTC. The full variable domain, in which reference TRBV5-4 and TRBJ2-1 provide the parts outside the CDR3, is ETGVTQSPTHLIKTRGQQVTLRCSSQSGHNTVSWYQQALGQGPQFIFQYYREEENGRGNFPPRFSGLQFPNYSSELNVNALELDDSALYLCASSLGLAGGNEQFFGPGTRLTVL.

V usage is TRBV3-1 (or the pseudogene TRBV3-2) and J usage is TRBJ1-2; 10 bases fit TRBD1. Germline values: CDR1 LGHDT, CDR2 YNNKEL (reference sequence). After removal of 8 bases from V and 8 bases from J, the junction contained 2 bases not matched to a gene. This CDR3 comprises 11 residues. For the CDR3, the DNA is TGTGCCAGCGGGACAGGGGCAGGCTACACCTTC. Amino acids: CASGTGAGYTF.

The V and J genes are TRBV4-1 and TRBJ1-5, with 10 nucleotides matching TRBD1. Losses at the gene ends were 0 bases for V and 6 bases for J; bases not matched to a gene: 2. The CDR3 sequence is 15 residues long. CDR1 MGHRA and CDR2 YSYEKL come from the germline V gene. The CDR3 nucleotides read TGCGCCAGCAGCCAAGAAGGGACAGGGGTTCAGCCCCAGCATTTT. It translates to CASSQEGTGVQPQHF.

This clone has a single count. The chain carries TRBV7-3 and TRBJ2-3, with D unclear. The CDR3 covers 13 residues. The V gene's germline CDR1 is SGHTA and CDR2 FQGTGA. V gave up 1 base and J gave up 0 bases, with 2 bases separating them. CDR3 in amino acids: CASSLISTDTQYF. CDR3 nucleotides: TGTGCCAGCAGCTTAATAAGCACAGATACGCAGTATTTT.

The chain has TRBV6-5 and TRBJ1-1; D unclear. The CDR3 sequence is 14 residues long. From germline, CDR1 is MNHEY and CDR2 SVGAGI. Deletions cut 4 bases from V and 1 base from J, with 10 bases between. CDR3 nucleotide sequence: TGTGCCAGCAGTTTCCGGGTTTCGAACACTGAAGCTTTCTTT. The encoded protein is CASSFRVSNTEAFF.

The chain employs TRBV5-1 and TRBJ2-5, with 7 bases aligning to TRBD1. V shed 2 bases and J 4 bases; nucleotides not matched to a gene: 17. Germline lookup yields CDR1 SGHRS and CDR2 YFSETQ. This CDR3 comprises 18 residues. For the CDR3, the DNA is TGCGCCAGCAGCTTAAAACTAAATAGACAGGGATTACGAGAGACCCAGTACTTC. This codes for CASSLKLNRQGLRETQYF. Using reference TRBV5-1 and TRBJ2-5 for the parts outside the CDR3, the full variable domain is KAGVTQTPRYLIKTRGQQVTLSCSPISGHRSVSWYQQTPGQGLQFLFEYFSETQRNKGNFPGRFSGRQFSNSRSEMNVSTLELGDSALYLCASSLKLNRQGLRETQYFGPGTRLLVL.

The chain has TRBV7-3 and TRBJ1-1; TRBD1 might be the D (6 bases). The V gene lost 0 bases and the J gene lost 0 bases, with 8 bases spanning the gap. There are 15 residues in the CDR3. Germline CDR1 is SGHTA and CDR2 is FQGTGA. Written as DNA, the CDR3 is TGTGCCAGCAGCTTAACAGCAGGGGTGAACACTGAAGCTTTCTTT. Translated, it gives CASSLTAGVNTEAFF.

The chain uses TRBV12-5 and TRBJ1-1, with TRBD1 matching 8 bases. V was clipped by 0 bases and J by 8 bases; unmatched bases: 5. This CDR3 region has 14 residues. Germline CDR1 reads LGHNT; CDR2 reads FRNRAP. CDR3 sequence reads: CASGLVRQGIEAFF. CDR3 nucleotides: TGTGCTAGTGGTTTGGTGAGACAGGGGATAGAAGCTTTCTTT.

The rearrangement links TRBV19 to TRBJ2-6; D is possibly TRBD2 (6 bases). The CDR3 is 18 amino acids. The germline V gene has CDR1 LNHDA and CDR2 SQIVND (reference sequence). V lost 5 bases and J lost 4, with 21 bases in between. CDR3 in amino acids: CASSLLSRVAGGANVLTF. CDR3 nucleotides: TGTGCCAGTAGTCTTTTGAGCAGGGTCGCGGGGGGGGCCAACGTCCTGACTTTC.

The CDR3 sequence is CASSLVTGGKLFF. The CDR3, as DNA: TGTGCCAGCAGCTTGGTGACAGGGGGCAAACTGTTTTTT. The chain is built from TRBV5-6 and TRBJ1-4, with TRBD1 matching over 10 bases. The CDR3 covers 13 residues. From germline, CDR1 is SGHDT and CDR2 YYEEEE. The V and J ends lost 0 bases and 11 bases, in that order; junction bases with no gene match: 1.

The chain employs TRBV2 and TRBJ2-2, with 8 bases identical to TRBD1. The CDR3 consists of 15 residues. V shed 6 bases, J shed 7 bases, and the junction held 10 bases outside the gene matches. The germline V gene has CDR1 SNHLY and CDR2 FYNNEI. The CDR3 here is CASSDFTGGGGELFF. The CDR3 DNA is TGTGCCAGCAGCGACTTCACAGGGGGTGGCGGGGAGCTGTTTTTT.

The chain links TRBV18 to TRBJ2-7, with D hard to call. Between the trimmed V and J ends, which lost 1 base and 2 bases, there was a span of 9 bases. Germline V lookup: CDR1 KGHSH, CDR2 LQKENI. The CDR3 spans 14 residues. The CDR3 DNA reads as TGTGCCAGCTCACCACGGCACGAAACCTACGAGCAGTACTTC. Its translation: CASSPRHETYEQYF.

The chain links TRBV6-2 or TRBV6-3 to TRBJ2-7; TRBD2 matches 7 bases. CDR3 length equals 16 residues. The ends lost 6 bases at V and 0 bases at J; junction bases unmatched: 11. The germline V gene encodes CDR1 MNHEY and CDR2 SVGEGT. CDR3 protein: CASSYLTSRSSYEQYF. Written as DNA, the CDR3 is TGTGCCAGCAGCTATCTGACTAGCCGGAGCTCCTACGAGCAGTACTTC.

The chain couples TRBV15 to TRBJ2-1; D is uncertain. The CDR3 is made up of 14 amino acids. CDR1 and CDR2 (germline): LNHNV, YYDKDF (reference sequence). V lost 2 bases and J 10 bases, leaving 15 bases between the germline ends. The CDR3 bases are TGTGCCACCAGCAGAACCCTCGGGTCTCGGGAGCAGTTCTTC. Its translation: CATSRTLGSREQFF.